The rows below give T cell receptor beta chains drawn from one sample of a study of cytomegalovirus exposure and HLA in healthy donors. Assay: immunoSEQ multiplex PCR; the TCRdb copy retains only in-frame clones and omits some. The sample records some 100,000 clones, roughly 83% being singletons. Material for sequencing was PBMCs. The receptors here all came from a female donor in good health and CMV-seropositive. Each CDR3 is given with its conserved first and last residue. The D gene is left open where the match is weak. Where a row states a size, it is once, few, many or the class of an expanded clone; other rows omit it.

d_call j_call clone_size v_call cdr3_nt cdr3_aa
- TRBJ1-5 once TRBV9 TGTGCCAGCAGCCTTCGAGATATCTCTCGGAATCAGCCCCAGCATTTT CASSLRDISRNQPQHF
- TRBJ1-2 - TRBV6-1 TGTGCCAGCAAAGGCTCACCCTCGGCAGGGCAGGGCTACACCTTC CASKGSPSAGQGYTF
- TRBJ2-3 - TRBV19 TGTGCCAGTACCGAATGGTATCGGGAACACTTTAGCACAGATACGCAGTATTTT CASTEWYREHFSTDTQYF
- TRBJ2-7 few TRBV10-3 TGTGCCATCAGTGAGTCTCAAGGGGTGAGGAACGAGCAGTACTTC CAISESQGVRNEQYF
TRBD1 TRBJ2-7 - TRBV5-4 TGTGCCAGCAGCCACCTCCTCGGGACAGGGGGCTACGAGCAGTACTTC CASSHLLGTGGYEQYF
- TRBJ2-7 - TRBV7-2 TGTGCCAGCACCTTGGGGGGAGGGGGGGTCTACGAGCAGTACTTC CASTLGGGGVYEQYF
TRBD1 TRBJ1-5 once TRBV2 TGTGCCAGCAGATCTACAGGGGGCGGGAATCAGCCCCAGCATTTT CASRSTGGGNQPQHF
- TRBJ2-2 - TRBV7-7 TGTGCCAGCAGCTTCCAGGCGGGGAACACCGGGGAGCTGTTTTTT CASSFQAGNTGELFF
- TRBJ2-5 - TRBV4-2 TGTGCCAGCAGCCAACAGGCACTAGGGGAGACCCAGTACTTC CASSQQALGETQYF
- TRBJ1-1 - TRBV5-1 TGCGCCAGCAGCTTTACAGCAAACACTGAAGCTTTCTTT CASSFTANTEAFF
TRBD2 TRBJ2-3 few TRBV7-2 TGTGCCAGCAGCCTTCCGGGACTAGCGCGCCCAGATACGCAGTATTTT CASSLPGLARPDTQYF
- TRBJ2-7 - TRBV18 TGTGCCAGCTCAACTGCCGTCTACGAGCAGTACTTC CASSTAVYEQYF
- TRBJ2-6 - TRBV6-1 TGTGCCAGCGGGTCCGAGAGGTCTGGGGCCAACGGCCTGACTTTC CASGSERSGANGLTF
- TRBJ2-1 - TRBV5-6 TGTGCCAGCAGCTTGTATCAGGGGAGGGCCCCCGGGGGTGAGCAGTTCTTC CASSLYQGRAPGGEQFF
TRBD2 TRBJ2-3 few TRBV5-1 TGCGCCAGCAGCAGGGCGGGAGGGGGTACAGATACGCAGTATTTT CASSRAGGGTDTQYF
- TRBJ2-6 - TRBV7-8 TGTGCCAGCAGCTTAGGGCAGGGGTACGGGGCCAACGTCCTGACTTTC CASSLGQGYGANVLTF
- TRBJ1-3 - TRBV27 TGTGCCAGCAGGGCCGCGGGGAGCTCTGGAAACACCATATATTTT CASRAAGSSGNTIYF
- TRBJ2-7 few TRBV5-5 TGTGCCAGCACCCGACAGGACGCTAGCTCCTACGAGCAGTACTTC CASTRQDASSYEQYF
TRBD1 TRBJ1-2 few TRBV5-4 TGTGCCAGCAGCCAAGGGACAGGCTATGGCTACACCTTC CASSQGTGYGYTF
- TRBJ1-5 - TRBV5-1 TGCGCCAGCAGCTTGGAACCGGGTTCCAATCAGCCCCAGCATTTT CASSLEPGSNQPQHF
TRBD2 TRBJ2-1 - TRBV6-1 TGTGCCAGCAGGGATCTAGCGGGAGGCGGCAATGAGCAGTTCTTC CASRDLAGGGNEQFF
TRBD2 TRBJ2-7 - TRBV5-8 TGTGCCAGCAGCTTGACGGCTAGCGGGTCCTACGAGCAGTACTTC CASSLTASGSYEQYF
TRBD1 TRBJ1-1 - TRBV18 TGTGCCAGCTCACCACCGAACAGGGGGAACACTGAAGCTTTCTTT CASSPPNRGNTEAFF
- TRBJ1-2 once TRBV7-9 TGTGCCAGCAGCTGGTCAGGGTTAGCTAACTATGGCTACACCTTC CASSWSGLANYGYTF
- TRBJ1-2 - TRBV19 TGTGCCAGTAGTATGAGGTCACAGGATCATGGCTACACCTTC CASSMRSQDHGYTF
- TRBJ1-2 - TRBV10-3 TGTGCCATCAGTGAGTCGGGTGGGACACCCCAGCACACCTTC CAISESGGTPQHTF
TRBD1 TRBJ1-5 few TRBV2 TGTGCCAGCAGTGAAAGGCAGGGGGCCGAGCCCCAGCATTTT CASSERQGAEPQHF
TRBD1 TRBJ2-3 - TRBV6-6 TGTGCCAGCAGGGTGACAGGGGGCAAGGCAGATACGCAGTATTTT CASRVTGGKADTQYF
TRBD1 TRBJ1-2 - TRBV2 TGTGCCAGCAGTGAAGGGGGGCAGGGGGTATTCGGCTACACCTTC CASSEGGQGVFGYTF
TRBD2 TRBJ2-5 - TRBV4-3 TGCGCCAGCAGCCAAGTCACGGGGGGGAGTGAGACCCAGTACTTC CASSQVTGGSETQYF